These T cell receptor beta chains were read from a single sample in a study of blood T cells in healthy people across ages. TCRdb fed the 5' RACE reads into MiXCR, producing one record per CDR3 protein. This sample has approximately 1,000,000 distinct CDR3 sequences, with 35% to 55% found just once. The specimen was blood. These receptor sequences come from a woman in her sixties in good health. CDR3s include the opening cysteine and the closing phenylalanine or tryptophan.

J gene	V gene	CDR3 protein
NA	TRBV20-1	CSARPSGSSQETQYF
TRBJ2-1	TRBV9	CASSGGEQFF
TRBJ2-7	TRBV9	CASSGGALPSYEQYF
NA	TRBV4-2	CASSQGVAPDGETQYF
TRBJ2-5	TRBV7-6	CASSLGGGSQTQYF
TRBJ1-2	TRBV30	CAWSAMQGGGYTF
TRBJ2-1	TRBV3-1	CASSQGSWREQFF
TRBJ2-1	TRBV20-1	CSARLPSGRAGSYNEQFF
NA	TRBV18	CASSSGLARETQYF
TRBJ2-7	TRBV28	CASSLRPSGRIYEQYF
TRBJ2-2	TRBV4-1	CASSQGGEQGDTGELFF
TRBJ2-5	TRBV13	CASSPGWETQYF
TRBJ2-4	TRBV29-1	CSVDPGQNIQYF
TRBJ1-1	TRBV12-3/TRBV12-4	CASSMLGGNTEAFF
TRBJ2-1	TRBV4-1	CASSIEGLAVNEQFF